Shown below are 15 T cell receptor beta chains from a single sample sequenced in a study of monozygotic twins with inflammatory bowel disease. With the 5' RACE reads reprocessed, TCRdb shows one record per CDR3 protein and no DNA. The sample includes under 150,000 distinct CDR3 sequences. The sequenced sample consisted of blood. The receptor set was obtained from a human donor with ulcerative colitis or Crohn's disease, or a healthy co-twin of an affected twin (not recorded which).

The chain uses TRBV24-1 and TRBJ2-7; TCRdb's D gene call, TRBD1, goes unchecked for lack of DNA. The CDR3 has 14 residues. The V gene's germline CDR1 is KGHDR and CDR2 SFDVKD. CDR3 sequence reads: CATTKGRLSYEQYF.

The V call is TRBV4-2, the J call TRBJ2-1; the TRBD1 assignment by TCRdb is unverifiable without DNA. Germline CDR1 reads LGHNA; CDR2 reads YNFKEQ. The CDR3 runs 14 residues. CDR3 sequence reads: CASSHPGTYNEQFF.

V and J are TRBV6-5 and TRBJ2-7; TCRdb gives TRBD1 as the D gene, but with no DNA this cannot be confirmed. The CDR3 is 15 residues long. Germline CDR1 is MNHEY and CDR2 is SVGAGI. Here the CDR3 reads CASSYSQGHPYEQYF.

The chain links TRBV7-8 to TRBJ2-3. Germline V gene sequence: CDR1 SGHVS, CDR2 FQNEAQ. The CDR3 has 14 residues. CDR3 in amino acids: CASSLGPVTDTQYF.

The V gene is TRBV15, the J gene TRBJ2-3; TCRdb designates TRBD2, a call that cannot be tested without DNA. The CDR3 has 13 amino acids. Germline assignment: CDR1 LNHNV and CDR2 YYDKDF (reference sequence). CDR3 residues: CATSREGTDTQYF.

The chain carries TRBV6-1 and TRBJ1-2. Germline lookup yields CDR1 MNHNS and CDR2 SASEGT. CDR3 length equals 14 residues. The CDR3 here is CASTEVRKDYGYTF.

J is TRBJ1-1 and V is TRBV5-6. The CDR3 runs 15 residues. The germline CDR1 and CDR2 sequences are SGHDT and YYEEEE. This chain's CDR3 is CASSLRLWPNTEAFF.

The chain couples TRBV5-1 to TRBJ2-7. In germline, CDR1 is SGHRS, CDR2 YFSETQ. The CDR3 is 15 residues long. The CDR3 spells CASSRNRQETYEQYF.

V is TRBV4-2 and J is TRBJ2-7; TCRdb designates TRBD2, a call that cannot be tested without DNA. The CDR3 runs to 13 residues. The germline V gene has CDR1 LGHNA and CDR2 YNFKEQ. This chain's CDR3 is CASSPRTSREQYF.

This chain links TRBV7-2 with TRBJ2-3; TCRdb's D call of TRBD2 is untestable without DNA. The CDR3 is 16 amino acids. From germline, CDR1 is SGHTA and CDR2 FQGNSA. The CDR3: CASSFELWRGTDTQYF.

V gene TRBV5-5 combines with J gene TRBJ2-1; TCRdb proposes TRBD2, but this gene call is untestable without DNA. The CDR3 contains 14 residues. Germline CDR1 and CDR2: SGHKS and YYEKEE (reference sequence). The CDR3 sequence: CASSSSDTYNEQFF.

This chain joins TRBV12-3 or TRBV12-4 and TRBJ2-1. This CDR3 comprises 14 residues. This CDR3 reads CASSLGSVLNEQFF.

The chain carries TRBV27 and TRBJ2-7; TCRdb gives TRBD1 as the D gene, but with no DNA this cannot be confirmed. The length of the CDR3 is 17 residues. Germline CDR1 and CDR2: MNHEY and SMNVEV (reference sequence). CDR3 in amino acids: CASSFFSGRGSSYEQYF.

The chain employs TRBV20-1 and TRBJ2-1; the D gene TCRdb calls, TRBD2, cannot be checked with no DNA. CDR1 is DFQATT, CDR2 SNEGSKA, per germline (reference sequence). The CDR3 covers 15 residues. The CDR3 is CSARRAAGESNEQFF.

This chain joins TRBV6-5 and TRBJ1-2; as DNA is missing, the TRBD1 call by TCRdb cannot be tested. The CDR3 runs 19 residues. From germline, CDR1 is MNHEY and CDR2 SVGAGI. The CDR3 sequence: CASSYNVGWGGRGAAGYTF.